This T cell receptor (beta chain) was found in a study of molecular identifiers for immune sequencing clone quantification. Naive CD8 library inputs spanned 20,000 to 1,000,000 sorted cells and 10%, 30% or 50% RNA. Previously described methods with listed TCR primers produced the bulk TCR libraries. TCRdb re-called the PCR reads with MiXCR, one entry per CDR3 protein. The table records more than 550,000 distinct CDR3 sequences, over 25% of them present only once. This clonotype was seen a handful of times. V lost 4 bases and J lost 10, with 12 bases in between. The CDR3 is made up of 12 amino acids. CDR1 is LNHDA and CDR2 is SQIVND in the germline V gene (reference sequence).

The chain employs TRBV19 and TRBJ2-3; no reliable D call. The receptor was derived from a human donor in good health. Some libraries in this study had Jurkat cell RNA spiked in. Sequencing used naive CD8+ T cells from blood, with Jurkat cell RNA spiked in. Sample subset: FACS-sorted CD8+CD4-CCR7+CD45RA+ naive T cells. The CDR3 region is CASSNPPESQYF. The CDR3 DNA reads TGTGCCAGTAGTAACCCCCCCGAGTCGCAGTATTTT.